The 27 T cell receptor beta chains below all came from one sample that was sequenced in a study of T cells in Graves' hyperthyroidism and ophthalmopathy. TCR beta CDR3 regions were amplified from RNA transcripts. A set of HTBI primers served as the primers for a first-round RT-PCR of the TCR CDR3. TCRdb processed the multiplex PCR reads anew with MiXCR; each CDR3 protein has one entry. The data hold about 380,000 distinct CDR3 sequences, with roughly 15% observed a single time. Sequenced input: blood. The origin of the receptors is a woman aged 30 to 39 with Graves' ophthalmopathy.

Many counts were recorded for this clonotype. The chain employs TRBV2 and TRBJ2-7; 9 bases fit TRBD1. After removal of 8 bases from V and 3 bases from J, the junction contained 5 bases not matched to a gene. The CDR3 runs to 13 residues. CDR1 is SNHLY, CDR2 FYNNEI, per germline. The CDR3 here is CASGGGQGYEQYF. Written as DNA, the CDR3 is TGTGCCAGCGGAGGGGGACAGGGCTACGAGCAGTACTTC.

This clonotype was picked up many times. The chain employs TRBV7-9 and TRBJ2-1; TRBD2 matches at 9 bases. Germline loops: CDR1 SEHNR, CDR2 FQNEAQ (reference sequence). The CDR3 has 16 residues. V dropped 2 bases and J dropped 7; count of bases not matched to a gene: 9. CDR3: CASSLKGAGGRNEQFF. CDR3 sequence (DNA): TGTGCCAGCAGCTTAAAGGGTGCGGGGGGGCGAAATGAGCAGTTCTTC. The full variable domain, completed using reference TRBV7-9 and TRBJ2-1, is DTGVSQNPRHKITKRGQNVTFRCDPISEHNRLYWYRQTLGQGPEFLTYFQNEAQLEKSRLLSDRFSAERPKGSFSTLEIQRTEQGDSAMYLCASSLKGAGGRNEQFFGPGTRLTVL.

The rearrangement links TRBV15 to TRBJ2-3; the D is unclear. The CDR3 spans 15 residues. Germline V CDR1 and CDR2: LNHNV, YYDKDF (reference sequence). The V end was cut by 1 base, the J end by 0 bases, with 8 bases between. CDR3 sequence reads: CATSRATVSTDTQYF. The CDR3 DNA reads as TGTGCCACCAGCAGAGCGACGGTTAGCACAGATACGCAGTATTTT.

With regard to this clonotype: One end of the junction is discordant with germline, which a read error may explain. The V and J genes are TRBV28 and TRBJ2-7, with D perhaps TRBD2 (6 bases). Germline assignment: CDR1 MDHEN and CDR2 SYDVKM. The CDR3 sequence is 16 residues long. CDR3: CSSSFDPTSPHYEQYF. In DNA form, the CDR3 reads TGTTCCAGCAGTTTCGACCCCACTAGCCCGCACTACGAGCAGTACTTC.

This chain links TRBV15 with TRBJ1-3; D is unresolved. CDR3 size: 14 residues. Germline V gene sequence: CDR1 LNHNV, CDR2 YYDKDF (reference sequence). V was trimmed by 4 bases and J by 4 bases, leaving 11 bases between them. CDR3 amino acids: CATSTTQRGNTIYF. The CDR3 DNA reads as TGTGCCACCAGCACAACTCAAAGGGGAAACACCATATATTTT. Combining the CDR3 with reference TRBV15 and TRBJ1-3 gives the whole variable domain DAMVIQNPRYQVTQFGKPVTLSCSQTLNHNVMYWYQQKSSQAPKLLFHYYDKDFNNEADTPDNFQSRRPNTSFCFLDIRSPGLGDTAMYLCATSTTQRGNTIYFGEGSWLTVV.

V and J are TRBV19 and TRBJ2-3; D gene ambiguous. Germline V gene data show CDR1 as LNHDA and CDR2 as SQIVND (reference sequence). The CDR3 is 14 amino acids. V was clipped by 9 bases and J by 0 bases, with 13 bases between them. DNA of the CDR3: TGTGCCAGCCGAGAGGTGTCTAGCACAGATACGCAGTATTTT. This sequence encodes CASREVSSTDTQYF.

The rearrangement joins TRBV18 to TRBJ2-7; the D gene is possibly TRBD1 (6 bases). CDR3 length: 14 residues. The germline CDR1 and CDR2 sequences are KGHSH and LQKENI. V lost 3 bases, J lost 5 bases, and 14 bases lay in between. As DNA, the CDR3 is TGTGCCAGCTCACCCTATGGGACAAACGACGAGCAGTACTTC. It encodes CASSPYGTNDEQYF.

Many counts were recorded for this clonotype. This chain uses TRBV6-1 with TRBJ1-4; 9 bases agree with TRBD1. This CDR3 has 16 amino acids. Per the germline V gene, CDR1 is MNHNS and CDR2 is SASEGT. The V segment lost 6 bases and the J segment 1 base; nucleotides outside the gene matches: 6. The CDR3: CASRADRGGTNEKLFF. CDR3 coding DNA: TGTGCCAGCAGAGCGGACAGGGGAGGAACTAATGAAAAACTGTTTTTT.

Ten or more counts support this clonotype. This chain uses TRBV12-3 or TRBV12-4 with TRBJ2-7; D perhaps matches TRBD1 (5 bases). The CDR3 contains 13 residues. V was shortened by 1 base and J by 4 bases, with 8 bases between the two germline ends. The CDR3 coding sequence is TGTGCCAGCAGTTTAGAAACAGGTTACGAGCAGTACTTC. Translation gives CASSLETGYEQYF.

J is TRBJ2-3 and V is TRBV19; D remains ambiguous. The CDR3 spans 13 residues. V gave up 5 bases and J gave up 6 bases, with 12 bases separating them. Germline values: CDR1 LNHDA, CDR2 SQIVND (reference sequence). CDR3 residues: CASSLVLRDTQYF. CDR3 coding DNA: TGTGCCAGTAGTCTGGTCCTTAGGGATACGCAGTATTTT.

This clonotype came up many times. The chain employs TRBV3-1 and TRBJ2-1, with a weak D call TRBD2 (7 bases). CDR1 LGHDT and CDR2 YNNKEL come from the germline V gene (reference sequence). V gave up 4 bases and J gave up 8 bases, with 21 bases separating them. This CDR3 is built from 16 residues. The CDR3 DNA reads TGTGCCAGCAGCCTTCAAGGTCGGGGGGACAAGGATGAGCAGTTCTTC. Protein sequence: CASSLQGRGDKDEQFF.

This chain uses TRBV20-1 with TRBJ1-4; no clear D. V shed 1 base and J shed 5 bases, with 8 bases lying between them. The CDR3 is 13 amino acids. Germline V CDR1 and CDR2: DFQATT, SNEGSKA (reference sequence). The CDR3 DNA reads as TGCAGTGCTAGAGCGGACGGAAATGAAAAACTGTTTTTT. This encodes CSARADGNEKLFF.

This rearrangement joins TRBV5-6 to TRBJ2-3, with a possible D match to TRBD2 (5 bases). Trimming cost V 8 bases and J 5 bases, with 18 bases left between them. Germline-derived CDR1 and CDR2 are SGHDT and YYEEEE. This CDR3 has 14 amino acids. The CDR3 DNA reads as TGTGCCAGTAGTATAGGGAGTGCTGAAGATACGCAGTATTTT. This encodes CASSIGSAEDTQYF.

This clonotype was counted ten times or more. The chain carries TRBV28 and TRBJ1-5; possibly TRBD1 for D (5 bases). The CDR3 is made up of 16 amino acids. The germline gives CDR1 MDHEN, CDR2 SYDVKM. The V end lost 5 bases, the J end lost 5 bases, and 19 bases lay between the germline ends. The CDR3 loop is CASSRHEGKGHQPQHF. CDR3 in DNA: TGTGCCAGCAGTAGACATGAGGGGAAGGGCCATCAGCCCCAGCATTTT. Variable domain in full (rest from reference TRBV28 and TRBJ1-5): DVKVTQSSRYLVKRTGEKVFLECVQDMDHENMFWYRQDPGLGLRLIYFSYDVKMKEKGDIPEGYSVSREKKERFSLILESASTNQTSMYLCASSRHEGKGHQPQHFGDGTRLSIL.

Many counts were recorded for this clonotype. V is TRBV29-1 and J is TRBJ2-3; D tentatively reads TRBD1 or TRBD2 (5 bases each). The CDR3 is made up of 11 amino acids. Trimming left V 6 bases short and J 3 bases short, with 7 bases between. From germline, CDR1 is SQVTM and CDR2 ANQGSEA. CDR3 residues: CSVRGTDTQYF. CDR3 coding DNA: TGCAGCGTGAGGGGTACAGATACGCAGTATTTT.

The sample holds many counts of this clonotype. J is TRBJ1-1 and V is TRBV2; a possible D gene is TRBD1 (5 bases). This CDR3 spans 17 amino acids. V lost 2 bases, J lost 0 bases, and 16 bases lay in between. CDR1 is SNHLY, CDR2 FYNNEI, per germline. The DNA for the CDR3 is TGTGCCAGCAGTGAACAGGGACGGTCAAACATGAACACTGAAGCTTTCTTT. Protein: CASSEQGRSNMNTEAFF. The complete variable domain, with remaining parts taken from reference TRBV2 and TRBJ1-1, reads EPEVTQTPSHQVTQMGQEVILRCVPISNHLYFYWYRQILGQKVEFLVSFYNNEISEKSEIFDDQFSVERPDGSNFTLKIRSTKLEDSAMYFCASSEQGRSNMNTEAFFGQGTRLTVV.

The sample holds many counts of this clonotype. The V gene is TRBV7-8, the J gene TRBJ1-4; unclear D gene. Germline V gene sequence: CDR1 SGHVS, CDR2 FQNEAQ. The CDR3 is made up of 17 amino acids. The germline V and J ends were trimmed by 4 bases and 6 bases, with 21 bases remaining between them. The CDR3 region has the DNA TGTGCCAGCAGCTCAAAAAAAACGGGAGCCTGGGATGAAAAACTGTTTTTT. It is translated as CASSSKKTGAWDEKLFF.

Many counts were recorded for this clonotype. The CDR3 DNA is TGTGGGCACCAGGGGATGAACACTGAAGCTTTCTTT. Protein: CGHQGMNTEAFF. The rearrangement uses TRBV2 and TRBJ1-1; D might be TRBD1 (6 bases). Germline CDR1 and CDR2: SNHLY and FYNNEI. CDR3 length: 12 residues.

In its sample, this clonotype was seen many times. The chain couples TRBV5-5 to TRBJ2-5; 10 bases match TRBD1. Losses at the gene ends were 4 bases for V and 5 bases for J; bases not matched to a gene: 11. CDR3 length equals 16 residues. Per the germline V gene, CDR1 is SGHKS and CDR2 is YYEKEE (reference sequence). The CDR3 region is CASSAAGTGVWETQYF. In DNA, the CDR3 is TGTGCCAGCAGCGCTGCCGGGACAGGGGTATGGGAGACCCAGTACTTC.

This clonotype occurred many times. V and J are TRBV24-1 and TRBJ2-1, with unresolved D. CDR3 size: 15 residues. CDR1 is KGHDR, CDR2 SFDVKD, per germline. V lost 5 bases, J lost 4 bases, and 14 bases lay in between. This chain's CDR3 is CATSARNQGYNEQFF. CDR3 nucleotide sequence: TGTGCCACCAGTGCCCGGAACCAAGGATACAATGAGCAGTTCTTC.

V and J are TRBV7-6 and TRBJ1-6; no reliable D call. In germline, CDR1 is SGHVS, CDR2 FNYEAQ. This CDR3 comprises 16 residues. Trimming cost V 0 bases and J 7 bases, with 13 bases left between them. This CDR3 is CASSLANSPLNSPLHF. Written as DNA, the CDR3 is TGTGCCAGCAGCTTAGCGAATTCCCCCTTAAATTCACCCCTCCACTTT. Supplemented by reference TRBV7-6 and TRBJ1-6, the full variable domain reads GAGVSQSPRYKVTKRGQDVALRCDPISGHVSLYWYRQALGQGPEFLTYFNYEAQQDKSGLPNDRFSAERPEGSISTLTIQRTEQRDSAMYRCASSLANSPLNSPLHFGNGTRLTVT.

In this sample, this clonotype turned up many times. The rearrangement joins TRBV7-2 to TRBJ2-7, with 10 bases fitting TRBD2. Germline V gene data show CDR1 as SGHTA and CDR2 as FQGNSA. The V gene end was trimmed by 1 base and the J gene end by 7 bases; junction bases not matched to a gene: 7. This CDR3 comprises 15 residues. CDR3 in DNA: TGTGCCAGCAGCTTAGAACGAGCGGGGGGGAGGGAGCAGTACTTC. As protein: CASSLERAGGREQYF.

This clonotype was counted many times. The chain couples TRBV20-1 to TRBJ1-1; TRBD1 aligns across 7 bases. This CDR3 region has 15 residues. Losses at the gene ends were 4 bases for V and 3 bases for J; bases not matched to a gene: 11. CDR1 is DFQATT, CDR2 SNEGSKA, per germline (reference sequence). CDR3 sequence (DNA): TGCAGTGCTACCGATCACAGGGGAGAGGACACTGAAGCTTTCTTT. This encodes CSATDHRGEDTEAFF.

This clonotype occurred many times. The chain links TRBV28 to TRBJ2-2, with D uncertain. V dropped 11 bases and J dropped 5 bases, with 15 bases sitting between them. Per the germline V gene, CDR1 is MDHEN and CDR2 is SYDVKM. This CDR3 has 13 amino acids. CDR3 DNA: TGTGCCTCCAGTATCGGTTGGACCGGGGAGCTGTTTTTT. This gives the protein CASSIGWTGELFF.

This clonotype was observed at least ten times. The chain uses TRBV20-1 and TRBJ1-1; D is ambiguous. The CDR3 totals 14 residues. The germline V and J ends were trimmed by 2 bases and 1 base, with 11 bases remaining between them. Germline assignment: CDR1 DFQATT and CDR2 SNEGSKA (reference sequence). This CDR3 is CSARNLDSNTEAFF. CDR3 bases: TGCAGTGCTAGAAATTTGGACTCGAACACTGAAGCTTTCTTT.

The V call is TRBV6-1, the J call TRBJ2-2, with 10 bases identical to TRBD1. Germline lookup yields CDR1 MNHNS and CDR2 SASEGT. Germline trimming cut 6 bases from V and 4 bases from J; bases unmatched to any gene: 17. The length of the CDR3 is 19 residues. CDR3: CASRLIRRQGARGTGELFF. Here the CDR3 DNA reads TGTGCCAGCAGGCTAATTCGTCGACAGGGGGCGCGGGGCACCGGGGAGCTGTTTTTT.

This clonotype appeared many times. The chain joins TRBV20-1 to TRBJ1-1, with unresolved D. The V and J ends lost 2 bases and 7 bases respectively, with 11 bases between them. Germline V gives CDR1 DFQATT, CDR2 SNEGSKA (reference sequence). The CDR3 spans 12 residues. The DNA of the CDR3 is TGCAGTGCTAGAAACAGACTACATGAAGCTTTCTTT. This gives the protein CSARNRLHEAFF.